The 8 T cell receptor beta chains below were found in one sample sequenced in a study of blood T cell repertoires in COVID-19. The data were produced by immunoSEQ multiplex PCR, yet TCRdb's version contains in-frame clones alone and is incomplete. This table holds about 99,000 clones, 85% to 90% found once. Material: peripheral blood. Receptors were obtained from a woman aged 55-69 years in a cohort sampled during active or convalescent COVID-19.

This rearrangement joins TRBV5-4 to TRBJ2-3; no definite D call. Looked up from germline, CDR1 is SGHNT and CDR2 is YYREEE (reference sequence). This CDR3 has 13 residues. Trimming removed 4 bases at V and 5 bases at J, with 11 bases between. The CDR3 loop is CASSPPLVDTQYF. In DNA form, the CDR3 reads TGTGCCAGCAGCCCGCCTCTAGTAGATACGCAGTATTTT. Together with reference TRBV5-4 and TRBJ2-3, the CDR3 gives the full variable domain: ETGVTQSPTHLIKTRGQQVTLRCSSQSGHNTVSWYQQALGQGPQFIFQYYREEENGRGNFPPRFSGLQFPNYSSELNVNALELDDSALYLCASSPPLVDTQYFGPGTRLTVL.

The table lists this clone with a count of one. The CDR3 region is CASSLGVSSSYNEQFF. CDR3 bases: TGTGCCAGCAGCTTAGGCGTCTCCTCCTCCTACAATGAGCAGTTCTTC. The chain combines TRBV7-2 with TRBJ2-1; unclear D gene. The CDR3 covers 16 residues. Germline V gene data show CDR1 as SGHTA and CDR2 as FQGNSA. Trimming removed 1 base from V and 0 bases from J, with 10 bases in between.

V gene TRBV28 combines with J gene TRBJ1-5; 8 bases are shared with TRBD1. Looked up from germline, CDR1 is MDHEN and CDR2 is SYDVKM. V was pared by 7 bases and J by 5 bases, with 4 bases of the junction left unmatched. This CDR3 has 13 amino acids. The chain's CDR3 is CASKQGVDQPQHF. CDR3 nucleotides: TGTGCCAGCAAACAGGGGGTTGATCAGCCCCAGCATTTT. Looking up the rest from reference TRBV28 and TRBJ1-5 gives the full variable domain: DVKVTQSSRYLVKRTGEKVFLECVQDMDHENMFWYRQDPGLGLRLIYFSYDVKMKEKGDIPEGYSVSREKKERFSLILESASTNQTSMYLCASKQGVDQPQHFGDGTRLSIL.

This sequence joins TRBV11-2 and TRBJ2-3; 13 bases are a match to TRBD2. The V segment lost 4 bases and the J segment 5 bases; nucleotides outside the gene matches: 3. Germline CDR1 is SGHAT and CDR2 is FQNNGV. The CDR3 loop spans 15 amino acids. CDR3 sequence reads: CASSSGLAGVDTQYF. Written as DNA, the CDR3 is TGTGCCAGCAGCTCAGGACTAGCGGGGGTAGATACGCAGTATTTT.

The rearrangement uses TRBV7-3 and TRBJ2-1; 7 nucleotides line up with TRBD1. The CDR3 runs to 14 residues. The ends lost 5 bases at V and 5 bases at J; junction bases unmatched: 6. Germline values: CDR1 SGHTA, CDR2 FQGTGA. CDR3: CASSPIGTDNEQFF. DNA for the CDR3: TGTGCCAGCAGCCCTATTGGGACAGACAATGAGCAGTTCTTC.

This clone was seen once. The chain uses TRBV5-6 and TRBJ1-1; the match to TRBD1 covers 7 bases. The CDR3 is made up of 14 amino acids. The J segment lost 6 bases and the V segment lost 4 bases, leaving 9 bases of the junction unmatched. Germline V CDR1 and CDR2: SGHDT, YYEEEE. In DNA form, the CDR3 reads TGTGCCAGCAGCCTAAAGACAGGGATAGCTGAAGCTTTCTTT. It encodes CASSLKTGIAEAFF.

The rearrangement links TRBV30 to TRBJ2-6; 7 bases are shared with TRBD1. The germline V gene encodes CDR1 GTSNPN and CDR2 SVGIG (reference sequence). V lost 0 bases to trimming and J lost 4 bases; unmatched junction nucleotides: 3. This CDR3 has 15 amino acids. Here the CDR3 reads CAWSVDRAGANVLTF. The CDR3 DNA reads TGTGCCTGGAGTGTAGACAGGGCGGGGGCCAACGTCCTGACTTTC.

This chain joins TRBV29-1 and TRBJ2-4, with TRBD1 matching over 10 bases. V trimming: 4 bases; J trimming: 7 bases; junction bases outside the gene matches: 7. Germline values: CDR1 SQVTM, CDR2 ANQGSEA. The CDR3 is made up of 14 amino acids. CDR3 DNA: TGCAGCGTTGCGCCGGGACAGGGGAGGAACATTCAGTACTTC. It codes for CSVAPGQGRNIQYF.